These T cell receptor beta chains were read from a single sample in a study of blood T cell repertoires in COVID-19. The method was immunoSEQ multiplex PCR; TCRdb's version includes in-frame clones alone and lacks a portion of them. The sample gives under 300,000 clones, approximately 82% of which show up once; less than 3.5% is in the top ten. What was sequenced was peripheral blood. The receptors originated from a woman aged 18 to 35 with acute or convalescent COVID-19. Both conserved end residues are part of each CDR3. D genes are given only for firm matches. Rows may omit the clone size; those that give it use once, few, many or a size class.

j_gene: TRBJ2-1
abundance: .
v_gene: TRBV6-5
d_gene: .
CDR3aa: CATMGPTSYNEQFF
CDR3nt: TGTGCCACAATGGGGCCGACCTCCTACAATGAGCAGTTCTTC

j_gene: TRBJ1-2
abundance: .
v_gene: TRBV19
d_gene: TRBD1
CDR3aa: CASSIDWTGSRYGYTF
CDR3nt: TGTGCCAGTAGTATAGACTGGACAGGATCGCGCTATGGCTACACCTTC

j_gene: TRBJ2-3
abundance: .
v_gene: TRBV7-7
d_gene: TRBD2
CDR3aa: CASSPRGGPTDTQYF
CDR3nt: TGTGCTAGCAGCCCGCGGGGGGGACCCACAGATACGCAGTATTTT

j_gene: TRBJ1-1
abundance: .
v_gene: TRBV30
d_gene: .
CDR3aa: CAWTLQPGAEAFF
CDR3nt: TGTGCCTGGACTCTTCAGCCGGGGGCTGAAGCTTTCTTT

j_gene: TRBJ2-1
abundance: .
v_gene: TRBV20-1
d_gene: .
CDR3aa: CSASSGSQGNEQFF
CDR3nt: TGCAGTGCTAGTTCAGGGTCCCAGGGGAATGAGCAGTTCTTC

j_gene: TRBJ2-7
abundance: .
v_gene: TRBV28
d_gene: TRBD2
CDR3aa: CASSRTSGSSYEQYF
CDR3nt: TGTGCCAGCAGTCGGACTAGCGGGAGTTCCTACGAGCAGTACTTC

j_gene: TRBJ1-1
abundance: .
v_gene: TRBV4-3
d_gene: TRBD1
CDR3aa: CASSLHRGMNTEAFF
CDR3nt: TGCGCCAGCAGCCTTCACAGGGGAATGAACACTGAAGCTTTCTTT

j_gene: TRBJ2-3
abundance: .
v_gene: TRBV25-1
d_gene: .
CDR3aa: CASSESGEADTDTQYF
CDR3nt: TGTGCCAGCAGTGAATCGGGGGAGGCTGACACAGATACGCAGTATTTT

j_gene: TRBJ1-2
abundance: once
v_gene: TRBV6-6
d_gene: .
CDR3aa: CASTGSGRGNYGYTF
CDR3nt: TGTGCCAGCACAGGGTCCGGGAGGGGAAACTATGGCTACACCTTC

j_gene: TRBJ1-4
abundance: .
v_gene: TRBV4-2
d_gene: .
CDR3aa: CASSQISAGWAANEKLFF
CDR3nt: TGTGCCAGCAGCCAAATCTCGGCAGGGTGGGCAGCTAATGAAAAACTGTTTTTT

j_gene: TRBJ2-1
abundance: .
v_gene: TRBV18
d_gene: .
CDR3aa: CASSPPVSDNEQFF
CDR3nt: TGTGCCAGCTCACCACCCGTTTCCGACAATGAGCAGTTCTTC

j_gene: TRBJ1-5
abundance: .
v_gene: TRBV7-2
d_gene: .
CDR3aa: CASSLDSGNQPQHF
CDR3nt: TGTGCCAGCAGCTTAGATTCGGGAAATCAGCCCCAGCATTTT

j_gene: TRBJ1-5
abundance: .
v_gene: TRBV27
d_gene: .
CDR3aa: CASSPQPPSDRDSNQPQHF
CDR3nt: TGTGCCAGCAGTCCACAACCCCCTTCGGACAGAGATAGCAATCAGCCCCAGCATTTT

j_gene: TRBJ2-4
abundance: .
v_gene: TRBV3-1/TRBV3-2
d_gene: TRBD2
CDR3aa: CASSPPLAGGNLAKNIQYF
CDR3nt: TGTGCCAGCAGCCCTCCACTAGCGGGAGGGAATCTAGCCAAAAACATTCAGTACTTC

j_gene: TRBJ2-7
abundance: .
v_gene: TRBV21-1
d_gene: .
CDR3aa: CASSKTGTSGRYPYEQYF
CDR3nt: TGTGCCAGCAGCAAAACCGGGACTAGCGGGAGGTATCCCTACGAGCAGTACTTC

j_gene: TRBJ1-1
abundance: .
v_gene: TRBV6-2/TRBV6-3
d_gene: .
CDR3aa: CASSRGHPNTEAFF
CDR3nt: TGTGCCAGCAGTCGGGGACACCCGAACACTGAAGCTTTCTTT

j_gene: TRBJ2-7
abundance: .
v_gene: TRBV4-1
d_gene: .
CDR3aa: CASSQDTGSSYEQYF
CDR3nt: TGCGCCAGCAGCCAAGATACCGGGAGCTCCTACGAGCAGTACTTC

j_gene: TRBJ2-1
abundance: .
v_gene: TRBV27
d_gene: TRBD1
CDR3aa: CASSLRQGITFNEQFF
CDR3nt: TGTGCCAGCAGTCTTCGACAGGGTATTACGTTCAATGAGCAGTTCTTC

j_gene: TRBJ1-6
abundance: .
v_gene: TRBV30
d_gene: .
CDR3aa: CAWKLGVNSPLHF
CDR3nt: TGTGCCTGGAAACTTGGAGTTAATTCACCCCTCCACTTT

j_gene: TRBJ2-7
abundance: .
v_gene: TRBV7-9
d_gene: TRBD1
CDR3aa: CASSLGTGTYEQYF
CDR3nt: TGTGCCAGCAGCTTGGGGACAGGCACCTACGAGCAGTACTTC

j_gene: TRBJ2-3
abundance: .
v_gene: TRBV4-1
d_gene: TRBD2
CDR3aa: CASSQSGTSADTQYF
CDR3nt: TGCGCCAGCAGCCAATCCGGGACTAGTGCGGATACGCAGTATTTT

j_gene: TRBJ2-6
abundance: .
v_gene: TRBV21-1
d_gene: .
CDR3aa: CASRVSHYPQTVVRGWKPNVLTF
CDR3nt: TGTGCCAGCCGCGTCAGCCATTATCCCCAAACCGTCGTCAGGGGGTGGAAGCCCAACGTCCTGACTTTC

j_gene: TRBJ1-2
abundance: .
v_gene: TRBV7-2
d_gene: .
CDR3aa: CASLRGGHGYTF
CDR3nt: TGTGCCAGCCTTAGGGGCGGACATGGCTACACCTTC

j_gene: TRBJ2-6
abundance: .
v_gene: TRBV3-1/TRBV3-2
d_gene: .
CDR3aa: CASSQEGHSGANVLTF
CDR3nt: TGTGCCAGCAGCCAAGAGGGGCATTCTGGGGCCAACGTCCTGACTTTC

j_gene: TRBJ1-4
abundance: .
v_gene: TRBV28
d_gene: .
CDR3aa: CASSLWQGSTNEKLFF
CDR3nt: TGTGCCAGCAGTTTATGGCAGGGTAGTACTAATGAAAAACTGTTTTTT

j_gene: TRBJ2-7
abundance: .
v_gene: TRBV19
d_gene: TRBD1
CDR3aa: CASSIGGQGVPSYEQYF
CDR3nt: TGTGCCAGTAGTATAGGAGGCCAGGGGGTTCCCTCCTACGAGCAGTACTTC

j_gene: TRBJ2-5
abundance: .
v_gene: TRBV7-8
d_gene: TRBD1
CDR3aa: CASSLPRQGLQETQYF
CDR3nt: TGTGCCAGCAGCTTACCCCGACAGGGCCTTCAAGAGACCCAGTACTTC

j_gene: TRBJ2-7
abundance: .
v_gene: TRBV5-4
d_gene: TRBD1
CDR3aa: CASSTHPKGTGTYEQYF
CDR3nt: TGTGCCAGCAGCACGCACCCCAAGGGGACAGGGACCTACGAGCAGTACTTC

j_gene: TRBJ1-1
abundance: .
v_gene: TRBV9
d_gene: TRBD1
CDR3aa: CASSVVTGLNTEAFF
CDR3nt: TGTGCCAGCAGCGTAGTGACAGGGCTGAACACTGAAGCTTTCTTT

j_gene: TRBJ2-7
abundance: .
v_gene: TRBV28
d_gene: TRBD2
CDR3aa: CASRGETSGTYEQYF
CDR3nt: TGTGCCAGCAGGGGGGAGACTAGCGGGACGTACGAGCAGTACTTC

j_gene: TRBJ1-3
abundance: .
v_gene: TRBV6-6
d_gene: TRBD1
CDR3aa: CASRPPQEGAENTIYF
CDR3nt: TGTGCCAGCAGACCACCCCAGGAGGGGGCGGAAAACACCATATATTTT

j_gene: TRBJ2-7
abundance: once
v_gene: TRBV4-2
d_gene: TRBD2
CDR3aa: CASSQDWAGGSYEQYF
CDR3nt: TGTGCCAGCAGCCAAGATTGGGCGGGAGGCTCCTACGAGCAGTACTTC

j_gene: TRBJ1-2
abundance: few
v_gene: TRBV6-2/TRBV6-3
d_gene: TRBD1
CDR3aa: CASSQLSTGAMIYGYTF
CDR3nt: TGTGCCAGCAGTCAACTAAGCACAGGGGCGATGATCTATGGCTACACCTTC

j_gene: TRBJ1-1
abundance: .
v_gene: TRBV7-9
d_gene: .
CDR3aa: CASSLTVSAEAFF
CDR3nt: TGTGCCAGCAGCTTGACGGTAAGCGCTGAAGCTTTCTTT

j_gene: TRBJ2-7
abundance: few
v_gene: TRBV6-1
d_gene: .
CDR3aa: CASSEYSSSYEQYF
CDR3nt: TGTGCCAGCAGTGAATATTCTAGCTCCTACGAGCAGTACTTC

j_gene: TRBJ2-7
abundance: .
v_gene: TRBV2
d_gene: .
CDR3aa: CASSSDSSYEQYF
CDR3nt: TGTGCCAGCAGTTCAGACAGCTCCTACGAGCAGTACTTC

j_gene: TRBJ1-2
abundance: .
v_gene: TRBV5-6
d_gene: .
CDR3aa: CASSEAHWRLPTDGYTF
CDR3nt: TGTGCCAGCAGCGAGGCACACTGGCGATTGCCGACCGATGGCTACACCTTC

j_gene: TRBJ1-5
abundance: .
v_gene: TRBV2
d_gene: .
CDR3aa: CASNHDSSNQPQHF
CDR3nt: TGTGCCAGCAACCACGACAGTAGCAATCAGCCCCAGCATTTT

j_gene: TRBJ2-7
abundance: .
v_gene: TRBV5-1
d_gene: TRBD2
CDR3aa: CASSLASGGSSYEQYF
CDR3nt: TGCGCCAGCAGCTTGGCTAGCGGAGGGAGCTCCTACGAGCAGTACTTC

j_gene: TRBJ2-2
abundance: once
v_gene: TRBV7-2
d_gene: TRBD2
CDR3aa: CASSFSSGSTGELFF
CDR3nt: TGTGCCAGCAGCTTCAGTAGCGGGAGTACCGGGGAGCTGTTTTTT

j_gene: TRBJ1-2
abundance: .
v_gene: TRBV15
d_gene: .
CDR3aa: CATSASLRNGYTF
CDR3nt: TGTGCCACCAGCGCCTCACTCCGCAATGGCTACACCTTC